The entry that follows covers one TCR beta chain sequence. The antigen remains undetermined. There are 15 residues in the CDR3. V was shortened by 5 bases and J by 2 bases, with 15 bases between the two germline ends. CDR1 is SGHNT and CDR2 is YENEEA in the germline V gene. The PCR employed 60 Vbeta primers together with 13 Jbeta primers. Authors' processing steps: In a later analysis, around 12 million of approximately 81 million unique beta chains occurred in at least two donors. Profiled with immunoSEQ multiplex PCR; TCRdb holds only in-frame clones, not every one. Clone size and V and J calls were adopted from that table, with D and trimming inferred from the DNA. The table lists some 200,000 clones. This entry comes from a study of cytomegalovirus exposure and HLA in healthy donors. General study results and limits: Analyses of presence/absence relied on an assumption of roughly uniform sequencing depth across donors. Associated with HLA alleles at 0.05 false discovery rate in a later analysis were around 17,000 TCR beta sequences.

This TCR was sampled from a man younger than 40 in good health and CMV-seronegative. The specimen was PBMCs. The genes are TRBV11-3 and TRBJ1-1; D perhaps matches TRBD1 (6 bases). The DNA for the CDR3 is TGTGCCAGCAGCCCACCCGGACAGACTAACACTGAAGCTTTCTTT. This encodes CASSPPGQTNTEAFF.